These 21 T cell receptor beta chains were sequenced from one sample in a study of blood T cell repertoires in COVID-19. Clones were read by immunoSEQ multiplex PCR, and TCRdb kept only the in-frame ones, dropping some. This table holds about 160,000 clones, approximately 95% found once. Sequenced input: peripheral blood. These receptors were taken from a woman in her sixties or seventies with COVID-19, enrolled during active disease.

The chain uses TRBV7-2 and TRBJ1-2; 8 bases match TRBD1. This CDR3 has 17 amino acids. The V gene end was trimmed by 4 bases and the J gene end by 5 bases; junction bases not matched to a gene: 15. The germline V gene has CDR1 SGHTA and CDR2 FQGNSA. Here the CDR3 DNA reads TGTGCCAGCAGCTCCCGGGACAGGCCTCGCCGGAGGTATGGCTACACCTTC. It specifies CASSSRDRPRRRYGYTF.

The chain combines TRBV5-4 with TRBJ2-1; D is ambiguous. V dropped 4 bases and J dropped 7 bases, with 9 bases sitting between them. This CDR3 is 12 amino acids long. CDR1 and CDR2 from the germline V gene are SGHNT and YYREEE (reference sequence). The CDR3: CASSILENEQFF. DNA for the CDR3: TGTGCCAGCAGCATCCTTGAGAATGAGCAGTTCTTC.

This clone is a singleton in its sample. V is TRBV19 and J is TRBJ2-3, with TRBD1 matching 7 bases. The germline gives CDR1 LNHDA, CDR2 SQIVND (reference sequence). The CDR3 sequence is 15 residues long. The trim removed 1 base at V and 1 base at J, leaving 2 bases unmatched. The CDR3 protein is CASSIGGGGTDTQYF. The CDR3 nucleotides are TGTGCCAGTAGTATAGGAGGGGGCGGCACAGATACGCAGTATTTT.

The J gene is TRBJ1-2, the V gene TRBV4-2; D not certain. Germline V CDR1 and CDR2: LGHNA, YNFKEQ. The CDR3 runs to 15 residues. Trimming removed 5 bases at V and 7 bases at J, with 20 bases between. The CDR3 nucleotides are TGTGCCAGCAGCGAAAACCGGGCCTCGCGGGGTGGCTACACCTTC. Translation gives CASSENRASRGGYTF.

This sequence joins TRBV2 and TRBJ2-5, with D possibly TRBD1 on 6 matching bases. CDR3 length: 13 residues. V was shortened by 10 bases and J by 5 bases, with 17 bases between the two germline ends. Per the germline V gene, CDR1 is SNHLY and CDR2 is FYNNEI. The CDR3 DNA is TGTGCCAACCAGGTGGGGGCCGGGGAGACCCAGTACTTC. As protein: CANQVGAGETQYF.

The chain recombines TRBV7-3 with TRBJ2-5; 8 bases fit TRBD2. J gave up 5 bases and V 0 bases, and 8 bases lay outside the gene matches. The CDR3 has 16 amino acids. Germline assignment: CDR1 SGHTA and CDR2 FQGTGA. The CDR3 sequence is CASSLTPAGGRETQYF. DNA of the CDR3: TGTGCCAGCAGCTTAACTCCGGCGGGGGGTAGGGAGACCCAGTACTTC. The full variable domain, its missing parts supplied by reference TRBV7-3 and TRBJ2-5, is GAGVSQTPSNKVTEKGKYVELRCDPISGHTALYWYRQSLGQGPEFLIYFQGTGAADDSGLPNDRFFAVRPEGSVSTLKIQRTERGDSAVYLCASSLTPAGGRETQYFGPGTRLLVL.

V gene TRBV7-9 combines with J gene TRBJ2-2; D unresolved. This CDR3 region has 17 residues. CDR1 is SEHNR and CDR2 is FQNEAQ in the germline V gene (reference sequence). Trimming shortened V by 4 bases and J by 0 bases, and 15 bases separated the two germline ends. CDR3 coding DNA: TGTGCCAGCAGCTCTATATCCCGAGCGACGAACACCGGGGAGCTGTTTTTT. Translation gives CASSSISRATNTGELFF.

The genes are TRBV3-1 (or the pseudogene TRBV3-2) and TRBJ2-7; TRBD1 agrees at 10 bases. Trimming took 4 bases from V and 5 from J; bases not matched to a gene: 8. CDR1 and CDR2 from the germline V gene are LGHDT and YNNKEL (reference sequence). This CDR3 is built from 15 residues. Here the CDR3 reads CASSLSGDRGNEQYF. The CDR3 DNA follows: TGTGCCAGCAGCCTCTCGGGGGACAGGGGAAACGAGCAGTACTTC.

The genes are TRBV5-8 and TRBJ2-7; tentative D call: TRBD1 (5 bases). The CDR3 has 14 residues. Germline V gene sequence: CDR1 SGHTS, CDR2 YDEGEE. The germline V and J ends were trimmed by 2 bases and 7 bases, with 16 bases remaining between them. CDR3 sequence reads: CASSFPTRVEEQYF. The CDR3 bases are TGTGCCAGCAGCTTCCCGACCAGGGTGGAAGAGCAGTACTTC.

The gene calls are TRBV4-3 and TRBJ1-6, with 9 bases aligning to TRBD1. With 0 bases clipped from V and 10 bases from J, the junction kept 10 bases outside the gene matches. Germline V CDR1 and CDR2: LGHNA, YSLEER. This CDR3 is 17 amino acids long. CDR3 nucleotides: TGCGCCAGCAGCCAAGATGGTCTCGGGACAGGGCACTCACCCCTCCACTTT. It is translated as CASSQDGLGTGHSPLHF.

The gene calls are TRBV2 and TRBJ2-7; perhaps TRBD1 as D (6 bases). Trimming cost V 0 bases and J 3 bases, with 12 bases left between them. Germline CDR1 SNHLY, CDR2 FYNNEI. The CDR3 has 15 amino acids. This CDR3 is CASSEASGTHYEQYF. In nucleotides, the CDR3 is TGTGCCAGCAGTGAAGCGTCAGGGACACACTACGAGCAGTACTTC.

The chain employs TRBV7-8 and TRBJ1-4; 9 bases match TRBD1. Germline loops: CDR1 SGHVS, CDR2 FQNEAQ. The V and J ends lost 0 bases and 4 bases, in that order; junction bases with no gene match: 3. CDR3 size: 16 residues. The CDR3 is CASSLAPGQGNEKLFF. CDR3 sequence (DNA): TGTGCCAGCAGCTTAGCCCCGGGACAGGGTAATGAAAAACTGTTTTTT. Based on the CDR3 plus reference TRBV7-8 and TRBJ1-4, the full variable domain is GAGVSQSPRYKVAKRGQDVALRCDPISGHVSLFWYQQALGQGPEFLTYFQNEAQLDKSGLPSDRFFAERPEGSVSTLKIQRTQQEDSAVYLCASSLAPGQGNEKLFFGSGTQLSVL.

The chain carries TRBV19 and TRBJ1-5; D might be TRBD1 (6 bases). The germline gives CDR1 LNHDA, CDR2 SQIVND (reference sequence). Trimming took off 7 bases at V and 2 bases at J, with 18 bases between the two ends. The CDR3 is made up of 16 amino acids. The CDR3 spells CASTEWAGVGNQPQHF. DNA for the CDR3: TGTGCCAGTACCGAATGGGCAGGGGTTGGCAATCAGCCCCAGCATTTT.

This chain uses TRBV27 with TRBJ1-6, with 8 positions matching TRBD1. Germline V gives CDR1 MNHEY, CDR2 SMNVEV (reference sequence). Unmatched junction bases numbered 12, after V lost 6 bases and J lost 8 bases. This CDR3 comprises 16 residues. This CDR3 is CASSLLEGTGDSPLHF. The DNA of the CDR3 is TGTGCCAGCAGCCTCTTGGAAGGGACAGGCGATTCACCCCTCCACTTT.

V and J are TRBV6-5 and TRBJ1-1; a possible D gene is TRBD1 (6 bases). V was clipped by 2 bases and J by 6 bases, with 10 bases between them. Looked up from germline, CDR1 is MNHEY and CDR2 is SVGAGI. The CDR3 runs 13 residues. The CDR3 DNA reads as TGTGCCAGCAGTTACGTAAGGGGGTCTGAAGCTTTCTTT. The encoded protein is CASSYVRGSEAFF.

The V call is TRBV20-1, the J call TRBJ2-3, with 15 bases lining up with TRBD2. J was trimmed by 4 bases and V by 3 bases; bases with no gene match: 11. The V gene's germline CDR1 is DFQATT and CDR2 SNEGSKA (reference sequence). The CDR3 contains 18 residues. Written as DNA, the CDR3 is TGCAGTGCTAGTGGACTAGCGGGGGGGTTGGCCTGGGCAGATACGCAGTATTTT. Residues: CSASGLAGGLAWADTQYF.

The chain couples TRBV6-5 to TRBJ2-7; 10 nucleotides align to TRBD1. Germline V gene sequence: CDR1 MNHEY, CDR2 SVGAGI. The CDR3 totals 13 residues. V lost 9 bases to trimming and J lost 5 bases; unmatched junction nucleotides: 7. The CDR3 DNA is TGTGCCAGTACGGGGGACAGGGGCAACGAGCAGTACTTC. It codes for CASTGDRGNEQYF.

This clone was detected only once. V usage is TRBV5-5 and J usage is TRBJ1-1, with 7 bases aligning to TRBD1. The CDR3 runs to 14 residues. Germline CDR1 is SGHKS and CDR2 is YYEKEE (reference sequence). V was clipped by 6 bases and J by 0 bases; unmatched bases: 5. As DNA, the CDR3 is TGTGCCAGCACCCGGACAGGCATGAACACTGAAGCTTTCTTT. It yields the protein CASTRTGMNTEAFF. Supplemented by reference TRBV5-5 and TRBJ1-1, the full variable domain reads DAGVTQSPTHLIKTRGQQVTLRCSPISGHKSVSWYQQVLGQGPQFIFQYYEKEERGRGNFPDRFSARQFPNYSSELNVNALLLGDSALYLCASTRTGMNTEAFFGQGTRLTVV.

As for this clone: At the DNA level, this CDR3 is encoded by other sequences in the same sample as well. The chain has TRBV3-1 (or the pseudogene TRBV3-2) and TRBJ1-1; weak D call: TRBD1 (5 bases). The CDR3 is 13 amino acids. The germline gives CDR1 LGHDT, CDR2 YNNKEL (reference sequence). Trimming removed 3 bases from V and 1 base from J, with 6 bases in between. CDR3: CASSQTANTEAFF. As DNA, the CDR3 is TGTGCCAGCAGCCAGACAGCGAACACTGAAGCTTTCTTT.

The chain is built from TRBV1 and TRBJ2-1; the D call in the table, TRBD1, was not verified against the DNA. TRBV1 is a recognized pseudogene. CDR3 length: 16 residues. CDR3 sequence: CTSSKDRVTVLNEQFF. As DNA, the CDR3 is TGCACCAGCAGCAAAGACAGGGTGACAGTTTTGAATGAGCAGTTCTTC.

V is TRBV6-4 and J is TRBJ1-1, with 9 bases lining up with TRBD1. The length of the CDR3 is 14 residues. The germline CDR1 and CDR2 sequences are MRHNA and SNTAGT. Losses at the gene ends were 3 bases for V and 6 bases for J; bases not matched to a gene: 5. Here the CDR3 DNA reads TGTGCCAGCAGTGAGACACAGGGGGCGGCTGAAGCTTTCTTT. Translating gives CASSETQGAAEAFF.